These 10 T cell receptor beta chains share one sample of origin, sequenced in a study of shared clonotypes between healthy human individuals. Generated by immunoSEQ multiplex PCR, the TCRdb table keeps only in-frame clones and is missing some. The sample has just over 2,000,000 clones; approximately 94% are singletons. Cells designated naive CD8 were CD45RO-negative and were positively selected for CCR7, with terminally differentiated effector memory CD45RA+ cells excluded. Sequenced input: naive CD8+ T cells sorted from blood. Source of these receptors: a man younger than 35 in good health.

The chain uses TRBV5-4 and TRBJ2-7; 8 bases agree with TRBD1. This CDR3 region has 14 residues. Looked up from germline, CDR1 is SGHNT and CDR2 is YYREEE (reference sequence). With V trimmed by 9 bases and J by 5 bases, 13 bases remained unmatched. The CDR3 sequence: CAIHNGTGFHEQYF. The CDR3 DNA reads TGTGCCATCCACAACGGGACAGGTTTCCACGAGCAGTACTTC.

The chain links TRBV7-8 to TRBJ2-2; 10 bases map to TRBD1. CDR3 length: 15 amino acids. Germline V gene sequence: CDR1 SGHVS, CDR2 FQNEAQ. J gave up 5 bases and V 3 bases, and 3 bases lay outside the gene matches. CDR3 bases: TGTGCCAGCAGCTTCCGGGACAGGGGAACCGGGGAGCTGTTTTTT. Residues: CASSFRDRGTGELFF.

The chain has TRBV13 and TRBJ2-5; maybe TRBD2 (6 bases). The CDR3 spans 14 residues. The V gene lost 5 bases and the J gene lost 2 bases, with 12 bases spanning the gap. Germline V CDR1 and CDR2: PRHDT, FYEKMQ (reference sequence). The CDR3 nucleotides read TGTGCCAGCAGCCCCCCGGGACTTCAAGAGACCCAGTACTTC. Translated: CASSPPGLQETQYF.

The chain uses TRBV5-1 and TRBJ2-1; 9 nucleotides match TRBD2. Germline V gives CDR1 SGHRS, CDR2 YFSETQ. The V and J ends lost 4 bases and 0 bases, in that order; junction bases with no gene match: 11. The CDR3 runs to 18 residues. The CDR3 here is CASSLAVAGVSSYNEQFF. The CDR3 region has the DNA TGCGCCAGCAGCCTGGCGGTAGCGGGGGTAAGCTCCTACAATGAGCAGTTCTTC.

The rearrangement links TRBV27 to TRBJ2-1, with TRBD2 identical over 9 bases. CDR1 MNHEY and CDR2 SMNVEV come from the germline V gene (reference sequence). There are 15 residues in the CDR3. Trimming took 5 bases from V and 6 from J; bases not matched to a gene: 8. Written as DNA, the CDR3 is TGTGCCAGCAGTGCTGGCGGGGGGGTTTTCAATGAGCAGTTCTTC. It is translated as CASSAGGGVFNEQFF.

The V gene is TRBV10-1, the J gene TRBJ2-1, with 8 bases aligning to TRBD2. The CDR3 contains 15 residues. CDR1 and CDR2 from the germline V gene are WNHNN and SYGVQD (reference sequence). J gave up 2 bases and V 4 bases, and 4 bases lay outside the gene matches. The CDR3 loop is CASSATRGAYNEQFF. The CDR3 DNA is TGCGCCAGCAGTGCTACGCGGGGGGCCTACAATGAGCAGTTCTTC.

The V and J genes are TRBV18 and TRBJ2-7, with TRBD1 identical over 10 bases. The CDR3 has 14 residues. CDR1 is KGHSH, CDR2 LQKENI, per germline. Trimming removed 6 bases from V and 3 bases from J; junction bases left unmatched: 5. The CDR3 sequence is CASSVGDRGYEQYF. The CDR3 coding sequence is TGTGCCAGCTCGGTGGGGGACAGGGGCTACGAGCAGTACTTC.

With regard to this clone: The same CDR3 is also encoded by other DNA sequences in this sample. The chain carries TRBV27 and TRBJ2-7; 8 nucleotides align to TRBD1. The trim removed 0 bases at V and 2 bases at J, leaving 3 bases unmatched. Per germline, CDR1 MNHEY and CDR2 SMNVEV (reference sequence). This CDR3 comprises 15 residues. The CDR3: CASSLSGTGAYEQYF. DNA for the CDR3: TGTGCCAGCAGTTTATCTGGGACAGGAGCCTACGAGCAGTACTTC.

Of note for this clone: This CDR3 is also generated by other DNA sequences in the sample. V gene TRBV7-8 combines with J gene TRBJ2-7; TRBD1 agrees at 11 bases. With 3 bases clipped from V and 4 bases from J, the junction kept 2 bases outside the gene matches. The germline gives CDR1 SGHVS, CDR2 FQNEAQ. The CDR3 extends over 14 amino acids. The CDR3 DNA reads as TGTGCCAGCAGCTTCGGGACAGGGGGATACGAGCAGTACTTC. Translating gives CASSFGTGGYEQYF.

This clone was found a few times. V is TRBV4-1 and J is TRBJ2-7; D not certain. CDR3 length: 13 amino acids. Germline V gene lookup returns CDR1 MGHRA and CDR2 YSYEKL. The ends were cut back, 1 base at V and 9 bases at J, with 13 bases in the middle. The CDR3 DNA follows: TGCGCCAGCAGCCAAGTTTTGGCGGAGTGGCAGTACTTC. Translated, it gives CASSQVLAEWQYF.